This record looks at one TCR beta chain sequence and its context. This entry comes from a study of CD8+ T cells in alopecia areata. Sequencing relied on a cDNA template that was reverse transcribed from extracted RNA. Sequenced by immunoSEQ multiplex PCR; TCRdb stores in-frame clones only, minus some. The sample includes 150,000 to 200,000 clones, approximately 57% seen only once; the top ten take just over 1%. Treatment indicated: oral pan-JAK inhibitor, 5-10 mg twice daily. The CDR3 contains 14 residues. V lost 5 bases and J 1 base, leaving 10 bases between the germline ends. Germline loops: CDR1 MNHEY, CDR2 SVGAGI.

The source is a human donor with alopecia areata. This chain links TRBV6-5 with TRBJ2-3; no clear D gene. This specimen consisted of CD4+ T cells sorted from blood, obtained at week 24, from a patient treated with tofacitinib. As DNA, the CDR3 is TGTGCCAGCAGTAAACGGCGCGGCACAGATACGCAGTATTTT. Translating it yields CASSKRRGTDTQYF.